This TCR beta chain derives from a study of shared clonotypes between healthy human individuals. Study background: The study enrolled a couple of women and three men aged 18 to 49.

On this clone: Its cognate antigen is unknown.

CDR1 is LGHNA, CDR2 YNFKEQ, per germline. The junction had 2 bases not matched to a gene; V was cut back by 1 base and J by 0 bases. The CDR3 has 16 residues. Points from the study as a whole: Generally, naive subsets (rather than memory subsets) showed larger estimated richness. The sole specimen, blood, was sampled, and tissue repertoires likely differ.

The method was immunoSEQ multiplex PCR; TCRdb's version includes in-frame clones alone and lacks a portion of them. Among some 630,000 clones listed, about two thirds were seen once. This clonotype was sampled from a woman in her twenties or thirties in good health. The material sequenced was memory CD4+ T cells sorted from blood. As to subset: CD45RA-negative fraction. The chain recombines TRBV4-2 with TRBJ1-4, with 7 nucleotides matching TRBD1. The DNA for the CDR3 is TGTGCCAGCAGCCAAGGTGACAGGGCAACTAATGAAAAACTGTTTTTT. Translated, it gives CASSQGDRATNEKLFF.